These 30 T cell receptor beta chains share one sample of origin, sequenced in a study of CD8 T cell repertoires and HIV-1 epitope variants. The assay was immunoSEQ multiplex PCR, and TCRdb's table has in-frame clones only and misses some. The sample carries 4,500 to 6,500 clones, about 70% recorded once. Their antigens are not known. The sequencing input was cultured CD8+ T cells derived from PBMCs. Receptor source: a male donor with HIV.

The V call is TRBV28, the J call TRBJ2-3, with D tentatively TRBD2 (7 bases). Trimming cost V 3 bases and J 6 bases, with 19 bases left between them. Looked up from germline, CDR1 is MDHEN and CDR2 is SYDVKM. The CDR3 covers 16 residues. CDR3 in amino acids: CASSFLSTGGSDTQYF. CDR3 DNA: TGTGCCAGCAGTTTCCTGTCGACGGGGGGCTCGGATACGCAGTATTTT.

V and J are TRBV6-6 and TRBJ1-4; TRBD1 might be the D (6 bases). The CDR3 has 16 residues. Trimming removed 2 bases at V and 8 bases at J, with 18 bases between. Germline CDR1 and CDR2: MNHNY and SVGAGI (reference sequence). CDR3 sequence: CASSYRPGQGLEKLFF. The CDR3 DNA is TGTGCCAGCAGTTACAGGCCGGGCCAGGGGCTCGAAAAACTGTTTTTT.

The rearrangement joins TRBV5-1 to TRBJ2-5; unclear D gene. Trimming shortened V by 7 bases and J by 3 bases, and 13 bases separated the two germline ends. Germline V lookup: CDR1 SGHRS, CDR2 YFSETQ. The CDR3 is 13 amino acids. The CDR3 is CASGRLPEETQYF. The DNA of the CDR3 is TGCGCCAGCGGCAGGCTACCCGAAGAGACCCAGTACTTC.

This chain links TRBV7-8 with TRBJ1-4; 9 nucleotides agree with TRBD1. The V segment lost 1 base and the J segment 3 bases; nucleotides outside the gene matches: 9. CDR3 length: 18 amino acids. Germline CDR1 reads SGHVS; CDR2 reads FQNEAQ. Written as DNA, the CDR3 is TGTGCCAGCAGCTTAGGGTTTCGGACAGGGGCCTCTAATGAAAAACTGTTTTTT. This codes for CASSLGFRTGASNEKLFF.

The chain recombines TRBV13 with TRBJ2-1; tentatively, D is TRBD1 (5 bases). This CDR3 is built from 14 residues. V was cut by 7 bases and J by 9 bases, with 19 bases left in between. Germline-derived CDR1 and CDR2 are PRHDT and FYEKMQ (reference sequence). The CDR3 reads CASTNLGQGPEQFF. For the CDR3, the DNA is TGTGCCAGCACCAACCTGGGGCAGGGTCCTGAGCAGTTCTTC.

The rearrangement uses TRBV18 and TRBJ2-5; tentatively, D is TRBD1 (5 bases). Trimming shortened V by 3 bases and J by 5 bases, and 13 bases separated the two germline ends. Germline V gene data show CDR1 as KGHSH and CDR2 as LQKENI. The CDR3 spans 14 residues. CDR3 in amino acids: CASSPLETEETQYF. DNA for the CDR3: TGTGCCAGCTCACCCCTCGAGACAGAGGAGACCCAGTACTTC. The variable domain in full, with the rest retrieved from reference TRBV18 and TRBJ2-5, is NAGVMQNPRHLVRRRGQEARLRCSPMKGHSHVYWYRQLPEEGLKFMVYLQKENIIDESGMPKERFSAEFPKEGPSILRIQQVVRGDSAAYFCASSPLETEETQYFGPGTRLLVL.

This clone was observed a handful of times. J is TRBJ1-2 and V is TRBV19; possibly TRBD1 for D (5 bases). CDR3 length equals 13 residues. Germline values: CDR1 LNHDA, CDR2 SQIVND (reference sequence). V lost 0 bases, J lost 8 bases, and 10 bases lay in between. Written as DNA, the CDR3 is TGTGCCAGTAGTATAGATCATCGGGGGGGCTACACCTTC. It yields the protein CASSIDHRGGYTF.

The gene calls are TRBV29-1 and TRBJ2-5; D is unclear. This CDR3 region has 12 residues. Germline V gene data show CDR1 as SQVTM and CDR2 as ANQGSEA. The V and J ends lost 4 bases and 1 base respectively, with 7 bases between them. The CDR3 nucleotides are TGCAGCGTTGTATGGCTCCAAGAGACCCAGTACTTC. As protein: CSVVWLQETQYF. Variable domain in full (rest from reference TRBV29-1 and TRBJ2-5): SAVISQKPSRDICQRGTSLTIQCQVDSQVTMMFWYRQQPGQSLTLIATANQGSEATYESGFVIDKFPISRPNLTFSTLTVSNMSPEDSSIYLCSVVWLQETQYFGPGTRLLVL.

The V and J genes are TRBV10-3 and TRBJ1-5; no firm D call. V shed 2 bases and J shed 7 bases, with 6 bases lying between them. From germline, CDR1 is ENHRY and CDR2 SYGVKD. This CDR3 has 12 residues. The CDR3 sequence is CAISEQNQPQHF. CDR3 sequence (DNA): TGTGCCATCAGTGAGCAGAACCAGCCCCAGCATTTT.

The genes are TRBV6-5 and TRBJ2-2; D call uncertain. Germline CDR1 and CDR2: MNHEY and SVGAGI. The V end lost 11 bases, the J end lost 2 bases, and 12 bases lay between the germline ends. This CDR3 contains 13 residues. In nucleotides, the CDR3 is TGTGCCGCCTTAGACACCAACACCGGGGAGCTGTTTTTT. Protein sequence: CAALDTNTGELFF.

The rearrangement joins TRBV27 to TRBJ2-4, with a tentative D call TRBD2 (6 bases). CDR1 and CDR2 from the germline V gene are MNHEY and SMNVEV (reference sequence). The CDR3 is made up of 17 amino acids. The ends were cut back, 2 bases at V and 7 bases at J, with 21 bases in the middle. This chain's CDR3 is CASSLLTTGRDSNIQYF. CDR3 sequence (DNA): TGTGCCAGCAGTTTACTCACCACCGGACGGGACTCGAACATTCAGTACTTC.

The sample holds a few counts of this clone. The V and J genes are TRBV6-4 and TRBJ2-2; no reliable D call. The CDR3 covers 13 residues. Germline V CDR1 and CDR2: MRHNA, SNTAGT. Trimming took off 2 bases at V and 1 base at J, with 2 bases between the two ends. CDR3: CASSDRNTGELFF. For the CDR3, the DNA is TGTGCCAGCAGTGACAGGAACACCGGGGAGCTGTTTTTT.

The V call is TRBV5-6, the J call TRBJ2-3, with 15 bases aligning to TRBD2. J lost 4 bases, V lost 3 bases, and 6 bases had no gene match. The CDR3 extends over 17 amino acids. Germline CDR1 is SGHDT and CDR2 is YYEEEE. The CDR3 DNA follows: TGTGCCAGCAGCTCGGAAGGACTAGCGGGAGGGCCAGATACGCAGTATTTT. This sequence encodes CASSSEGLAGGPDTQYF.

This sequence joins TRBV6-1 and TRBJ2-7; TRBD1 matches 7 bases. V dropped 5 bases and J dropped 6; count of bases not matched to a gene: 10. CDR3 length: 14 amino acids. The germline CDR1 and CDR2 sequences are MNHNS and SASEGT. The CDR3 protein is CASSRDRDSGEQYF. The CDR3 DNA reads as TGTGCCAGCAGTCGAGACAGGGATTCGGGCGAGCAGTACTTC.

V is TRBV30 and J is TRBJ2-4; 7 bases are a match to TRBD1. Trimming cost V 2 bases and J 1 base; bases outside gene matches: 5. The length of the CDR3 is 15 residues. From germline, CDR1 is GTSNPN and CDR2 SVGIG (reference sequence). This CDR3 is CAWSLTTGAKNIQYF. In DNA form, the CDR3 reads TGTGCCTGGAGTCTGACGACAGGGGCCAAAAACATTCAGTACTTC. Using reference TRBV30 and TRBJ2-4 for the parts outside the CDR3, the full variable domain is SQTIHQWPATLVQPVGSPLSLECTVEGTSNPNLYWYRQAAGRGLQLLFYSVGIGQISSEVPQNLSASRPQDRQFILSSKKLLLSDSGFYLCAWSLTTGAKNIQYFGAGTRLSVL.

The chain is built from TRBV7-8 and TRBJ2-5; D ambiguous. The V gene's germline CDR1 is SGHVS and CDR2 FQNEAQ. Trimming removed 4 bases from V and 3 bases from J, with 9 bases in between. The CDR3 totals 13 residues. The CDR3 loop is CASSSDSEETQYF. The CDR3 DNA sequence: TGTGCCAGCAGCTCCGACTCCGAAGAGACCCAGTACTTC.

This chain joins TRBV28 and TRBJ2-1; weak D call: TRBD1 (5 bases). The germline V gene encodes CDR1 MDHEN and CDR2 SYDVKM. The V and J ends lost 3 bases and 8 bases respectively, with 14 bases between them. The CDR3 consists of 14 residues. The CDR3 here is CASSFHTSGYEQFF. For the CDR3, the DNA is TGTGCCAGCAGTTTTCATACCTCAGGGTATGAGCAGTTCTTC.

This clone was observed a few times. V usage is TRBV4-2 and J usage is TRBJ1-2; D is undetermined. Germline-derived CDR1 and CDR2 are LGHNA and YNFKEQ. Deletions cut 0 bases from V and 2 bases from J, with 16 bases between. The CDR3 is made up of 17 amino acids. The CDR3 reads CASSQEAGMTPNYGYTF. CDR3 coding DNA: TGTGCCAGCAGCCAAGAGGCAGGCATGACCCCAAACTATGGCTACACCTTC.

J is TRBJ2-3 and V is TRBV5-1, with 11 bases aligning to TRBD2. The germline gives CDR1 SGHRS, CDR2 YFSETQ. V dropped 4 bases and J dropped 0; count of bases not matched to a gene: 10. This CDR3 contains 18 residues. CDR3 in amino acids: CASSPTSGTTLSTDTQYF. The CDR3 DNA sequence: TGCGCCAGCAGCCCGACTAGCGGGACCACTCTGAGCACAGATACGCAGTATTTT.

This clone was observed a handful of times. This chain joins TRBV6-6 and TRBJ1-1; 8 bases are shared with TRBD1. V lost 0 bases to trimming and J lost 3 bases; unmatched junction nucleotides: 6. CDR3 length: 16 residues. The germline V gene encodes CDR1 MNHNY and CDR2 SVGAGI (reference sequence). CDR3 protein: CASSYSTGDLDTEAFF. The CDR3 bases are TGTGCCAGCAGTTACTCGACAGGGGATTTGGACACTGAAGCTTTCTTT.

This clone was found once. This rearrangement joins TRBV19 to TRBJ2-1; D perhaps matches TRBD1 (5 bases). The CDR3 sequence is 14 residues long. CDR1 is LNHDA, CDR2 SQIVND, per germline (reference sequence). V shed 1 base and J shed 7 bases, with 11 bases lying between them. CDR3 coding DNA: TGTGCCAGTAGTATAGTTCAGGGTGAAAATGAGCAGTTCTTC. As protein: CASSIVQGENEQFF.

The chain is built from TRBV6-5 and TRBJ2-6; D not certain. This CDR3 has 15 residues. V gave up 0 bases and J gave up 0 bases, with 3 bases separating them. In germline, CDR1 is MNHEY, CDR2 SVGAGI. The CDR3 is CASSYSFSGANVLTF. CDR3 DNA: TGTGCCAGCAGTTACTCCTTCTCTGGGGCCAACGTCCTGACTTTC.

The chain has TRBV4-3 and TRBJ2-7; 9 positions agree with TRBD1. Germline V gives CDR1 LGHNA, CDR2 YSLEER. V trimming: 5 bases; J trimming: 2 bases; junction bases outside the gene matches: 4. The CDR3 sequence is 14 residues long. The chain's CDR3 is CASSTRQGAYEQYF. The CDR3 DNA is TGCGCCAGCAGCACTCGACAGGGGGCCTACGAGCAGTACTTC.

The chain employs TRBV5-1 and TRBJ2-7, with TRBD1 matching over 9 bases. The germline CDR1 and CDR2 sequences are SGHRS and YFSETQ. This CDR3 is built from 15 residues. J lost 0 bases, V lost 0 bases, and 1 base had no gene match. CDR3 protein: CASSLVGQGSYEQYF. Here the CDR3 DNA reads TGCGCCAGCAGCTTGGTGGGACAGGGCTCCTACGAGCAGTACTTC.

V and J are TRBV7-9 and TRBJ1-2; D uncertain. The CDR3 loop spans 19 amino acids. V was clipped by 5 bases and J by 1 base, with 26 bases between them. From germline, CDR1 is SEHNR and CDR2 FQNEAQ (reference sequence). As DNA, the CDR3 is TGTGCCAGCAGCCCCGACCTGGGCGGGCAATACATCCTTAACTATGGCTACACCTTC. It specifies CASSPDLGGQYILNYGYTF.

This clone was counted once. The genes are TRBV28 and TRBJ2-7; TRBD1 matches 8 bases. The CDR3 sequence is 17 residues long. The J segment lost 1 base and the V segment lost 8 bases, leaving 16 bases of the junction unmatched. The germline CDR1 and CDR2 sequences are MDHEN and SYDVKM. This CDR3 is CASLSPPTGVKSYEQYF. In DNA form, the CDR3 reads TGTGCCAGCTTATCTCCCCCGACAGGGGTAAAATCCTACGAGCAGTACTTC.

For the CDR3, the DNA is TGTGCCAGCAGCGCCTCGGGACTAGCGGCCACAGATACGCAGTATTTT. This translates into CASSASGLAATDTQYF. This chain connects TRBV9 to TRBJ2-3, with TRBD2 matching over 11 bases. J was trimmed by 2 bases and V by 3 bases; bases with no gene match: 5. The CDR3 totals 16 residues. CDR1 is SGDLS, CDR2 YYNGEE, per germline.

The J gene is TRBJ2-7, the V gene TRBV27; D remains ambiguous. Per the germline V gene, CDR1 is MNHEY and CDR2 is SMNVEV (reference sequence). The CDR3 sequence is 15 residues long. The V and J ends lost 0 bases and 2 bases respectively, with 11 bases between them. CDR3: CASSLSPTGTYEQYF. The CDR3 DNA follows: TGTGCCAGCAGTTTATCCCCGACTGGAACCTACGAGCAGTACTTC.

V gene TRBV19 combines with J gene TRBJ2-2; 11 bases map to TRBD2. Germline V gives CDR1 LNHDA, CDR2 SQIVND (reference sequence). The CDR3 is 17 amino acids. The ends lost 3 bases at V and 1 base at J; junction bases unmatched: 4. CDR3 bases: TGTGCCAGTAGTATGGGTAGCGGGGGGGTGAACACCGGGGAGCTGTTTTTT. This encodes CASSMGSGGVNTGELFF.

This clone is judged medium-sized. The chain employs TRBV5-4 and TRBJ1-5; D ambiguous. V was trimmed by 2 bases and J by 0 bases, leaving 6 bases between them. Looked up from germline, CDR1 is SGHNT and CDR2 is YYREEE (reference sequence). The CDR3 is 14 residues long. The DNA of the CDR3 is TGTGCCAGCAGCTTTTCGGGTAGCAATCAGCCCCAGCATTTT. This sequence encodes CASSFSGSNQPQHF.